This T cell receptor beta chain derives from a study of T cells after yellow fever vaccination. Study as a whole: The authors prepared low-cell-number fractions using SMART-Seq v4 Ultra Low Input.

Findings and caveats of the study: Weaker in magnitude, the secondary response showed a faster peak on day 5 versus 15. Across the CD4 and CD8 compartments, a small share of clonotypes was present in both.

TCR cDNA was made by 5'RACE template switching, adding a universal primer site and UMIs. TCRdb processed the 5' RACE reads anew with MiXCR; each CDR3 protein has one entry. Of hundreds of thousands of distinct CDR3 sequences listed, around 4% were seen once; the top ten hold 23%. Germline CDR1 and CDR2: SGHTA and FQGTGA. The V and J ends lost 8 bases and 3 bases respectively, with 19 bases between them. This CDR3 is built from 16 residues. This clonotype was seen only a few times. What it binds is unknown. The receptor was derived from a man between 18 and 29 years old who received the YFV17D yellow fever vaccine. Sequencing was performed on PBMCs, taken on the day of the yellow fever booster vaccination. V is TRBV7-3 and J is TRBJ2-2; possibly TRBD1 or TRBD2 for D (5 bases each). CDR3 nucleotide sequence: TGTGCCAGCTCCCGGGAAGGGGTTCCGTACACCGGGGAGCTGTTTTTT. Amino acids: CASSREGVPYTGELFF.